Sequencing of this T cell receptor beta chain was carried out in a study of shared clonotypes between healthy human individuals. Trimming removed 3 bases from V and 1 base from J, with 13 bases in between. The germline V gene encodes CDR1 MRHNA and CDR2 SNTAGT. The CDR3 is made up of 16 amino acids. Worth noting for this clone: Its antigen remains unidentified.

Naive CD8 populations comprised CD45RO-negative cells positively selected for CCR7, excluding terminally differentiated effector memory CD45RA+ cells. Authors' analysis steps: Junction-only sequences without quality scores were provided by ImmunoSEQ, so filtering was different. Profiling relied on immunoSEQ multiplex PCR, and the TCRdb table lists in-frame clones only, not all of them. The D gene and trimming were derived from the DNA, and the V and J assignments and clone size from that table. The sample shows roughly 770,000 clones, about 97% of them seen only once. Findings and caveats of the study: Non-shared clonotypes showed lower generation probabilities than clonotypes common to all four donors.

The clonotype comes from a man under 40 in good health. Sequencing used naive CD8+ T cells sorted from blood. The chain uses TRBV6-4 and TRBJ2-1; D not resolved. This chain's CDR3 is CASSETNIRSYNEQFF. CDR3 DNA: TGTGCCAGCAGTGAAACGAATATTAGGTCCTACAATGAGCAGTTCTTC.